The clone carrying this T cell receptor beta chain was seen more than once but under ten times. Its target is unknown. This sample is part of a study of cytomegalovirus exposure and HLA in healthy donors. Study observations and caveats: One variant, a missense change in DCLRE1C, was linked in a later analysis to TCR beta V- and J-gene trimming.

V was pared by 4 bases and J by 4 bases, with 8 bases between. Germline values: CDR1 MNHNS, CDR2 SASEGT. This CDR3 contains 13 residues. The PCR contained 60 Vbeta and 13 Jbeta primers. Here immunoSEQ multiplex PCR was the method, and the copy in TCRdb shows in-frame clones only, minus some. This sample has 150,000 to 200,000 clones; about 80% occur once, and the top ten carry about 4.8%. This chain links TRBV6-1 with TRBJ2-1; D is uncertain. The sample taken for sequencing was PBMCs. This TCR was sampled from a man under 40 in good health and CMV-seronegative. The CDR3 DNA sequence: TGTGCCAGCAGTGCCACCAGGTACAATGAGCAGTTCTTC. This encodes CASSATRYNEQFF.